The 10 T cell receptor beta chains given below trace back to one sample, sequenced in a study of early T cells in non-severe SARS-CoV-2 infection. Via MiXCR, TCRdb re-called the 5' RACE reads, giving one row per CDR3 protein. The sample contains tens of thousands of distinct CDR3 sequences, under 15% of which appear only once. Material: whole blood. The receptors come from an adult who was a healthcare worker with PCR-confirmed SARS-CoV-2 infection or an uninfected control (not recorded which).

This clonotype was seen more than once but under ten times. The chain employs TRBV5-6 and TRBJ2-7; 7 nucleotides align to TRBD2. CDR3 size: 15 residues. J lost 2 bases, V lost 2 bases, and 7 bases had no gene match. Germline CDR1 reads SGHDT; CDR2 reads YYEEEE. This chain's CDR3 is CASSFGAGRTYEQYF. The DNA for the CDR3 is TGTGCCAGCAGCTTTGGGGCCGGGAGGACCTACGAGCAGTACTTC.

V gene TRBV6-5 combines with J gene TRBJ1-5; D possibly corresponds to TRBD1 (6 bases). CDR3 length: 14 residues. Trimming removed 4 bases from V and 2 bases from J, with 9 bases in between. The germline V gene encodes CDR1 MNHEY and CDR2 SVGAGI. CDR3 nucleotides: TGTGCCAGCAGTTCAGGGGCCGGCAATCAGCCCCAGCATTTT. Protein: CASSSGAGNQPQHF.

This chain links TRBV5-5 with TRBJ1-2; 9 bases agree with TRBD1. The CDR3 consists of 15 residues. V shed 2 bases, J shed 7 bases, and the junction held 9 bases outside the gene matches. Germline V gene sequence: CDR1 SGHKS, CDR2 YYEKEE (reference sequence). The CDR3 nucleotides are TGTGCCAGCAGCTTCACCGGGACAGGGCAATTTGGCTACACCTTC. Its protein product is CASSFTGTGQFGYTF.

This clonotype was counted at least ten times. This chain joins TRBV24-1 and TRBJ2-2; TRBD1 is a possible D gene (6 bases). Germline CDR1 is KGHDR and CDR2 is SFDVKD. The ends were cut back, 3 bases at V and 2 bases at J, with 18 bases in the middle. This CDR3 comprises 18 residues. The CDR3 is CATSDTAPGQVNTGELFF. CDR3 DNA sequence: TGTGCCACCAGTGATACAGCACCGGGACAAGTTAACACCGGGGAGCTGTTTTTT.

The sample holds many counts of this clonotype. This CDR3 reads CAYRRGSSYNEQFF. CDR3 coding DNA: TGTGCCTATCGACGGGGAAGCTCCTACAATGAGCAGTTCTTC. J is TRBJ2-1 and V is TRBV30; weak D call: TRBD2 (5 bases). The CDR3 has 14 residues. Germline V gives CDR1 GTSNPN, CDR2 SVGIG (reference sequence). V lost 7 bases and J lost 0, with 13 bases in between. The variable domain in full, completed from reference TRBV30 and TRBJ2-1, reads SQTIHQWPATLVQPVGSPLSLECTVEGTSNPNLYWYRQAAGRGLQLLFYSVGIGQISSEVPQNLSASRPQDRQFILSSKKLLLSDSGFYLCAYRRGSSYNEQFFGPGTRLTVL.

This clonotype was seen many times. V and J are TRBV6-6 and TRBJ2-5; TRBD2 matches 7 bases. The CDR3 covers 17 residues. Germline V lookup: CDR1 MNHNY, CDR2 SVGAGI (reference sequence). V shed 1 base, J shed 2 bases, and the junction held 10 bases outside the gene matches. DNA for the CDR3: TGTGCCAGCAGTTACTTGACTAGCACCCCCTTACAAGAGACCCAGTACTTC. Translating gives CASSYLTSTPLQETQYF.

The genes are TRBV6-1 and TRBJ2-4, with 9 bases identical to TRBD2. The CDR3 spans 16 residues. In germline, CDR1 is MNHNS, CDR2 SASEGT. With 5 bases clipped from V and 0 bases from J, the junction kept 5 bases outside the gene matches. The CDR3 reads CASSLAGALAKNIQYF. DNA of the CDR3: TGTGCCAGCAGTTTAGCGGGGGCGTTAGCCAAAAACATTCAGTACTTC.

The sample holds a few counts of this clonotype. V and J are TRBV20-1 and TRBJ2-3; TRBD1 is a possible D gene (5 bases). The CDR3 loop spans 16 amino acids. Germline CDR1 DFQATT, CDR2 SNEGSKA (reference sequence). Between the trimmed V and J ends, which lost 5 bases and 2 bases, there was a span of 20 bases. The CDR3 region is CSARRVGVLFTDTQYF. The CDR3 DNA reads TGCAGTGCTCGTCGTGTAGGGGTTCTATTCACAGATACGCAGTATTTT.

This clonotype appeared many times. The chain uses TRBV13 and TRBJ2-7; 8 positions agree with TRBD1. After removal of 5 bases from V and 1 base from J, the junction contained 7 bases not matched to a gene. Germline V CDR1 and CDR2: PRHDT, FYEKMQ (reference sequence). The CDR3 loop spans 15 amino acids. The CDR3 is CASSPRDRRSYEQYF. In nucleotides, the CDR3 is TGTGCCAGCAGCCCCCGGGACAGGAGATCCTACGAGCAGTACTTC.

This clonotype was observed a handful of times. This chain uses TRBV7-9 with TRBJ1-2; D call uncertain. V dropped 1 base and J dropped 8 bases, with 14 bases sitting between them. The CDR3 consists of 14 residues. Germline CDR1 is SEHNR and CDR2 is FQNEAQ (reference sequence). CDR3 residues: CASSLVSPSAGYTF. In nucleotides, the CDR3 is TGTGCCAGCAGCTTAGTTAGCCCAAGTGCCGGCTACACCTTC.